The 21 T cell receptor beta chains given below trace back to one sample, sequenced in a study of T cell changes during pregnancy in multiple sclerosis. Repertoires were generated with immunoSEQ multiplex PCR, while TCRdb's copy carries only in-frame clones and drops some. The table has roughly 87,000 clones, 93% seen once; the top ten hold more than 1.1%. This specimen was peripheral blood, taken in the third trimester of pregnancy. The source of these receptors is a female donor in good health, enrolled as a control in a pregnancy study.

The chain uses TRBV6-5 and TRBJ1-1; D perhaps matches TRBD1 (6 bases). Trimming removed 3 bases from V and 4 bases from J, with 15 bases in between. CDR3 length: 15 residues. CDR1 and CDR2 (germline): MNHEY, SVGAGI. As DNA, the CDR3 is TGTGCCAGCAGTTATAAACGGGGGGCCGGCACTGAAGCTTTCTTT. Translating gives CASSYKRGAGTEAFF.

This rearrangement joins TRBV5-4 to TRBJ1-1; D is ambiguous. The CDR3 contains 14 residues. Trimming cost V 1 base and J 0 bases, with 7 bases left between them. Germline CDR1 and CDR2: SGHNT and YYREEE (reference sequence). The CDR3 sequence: CASSLNSMNTEAFF. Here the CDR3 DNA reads TGTGCCAGCAGCTTGAACTCGATGAACACTGAAGCTTTCTTT. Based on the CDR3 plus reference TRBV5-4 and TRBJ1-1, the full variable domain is ETGVTQSPTHLIKTRGQQVTLRCSSQSGHNTVSWYQQALGQGPQFIFQYYREEENGRGNFPPRFSGLQFPNYSSELNVNALELDDSALYLCASSLNSMNTEAFFGQGTRLTVV.

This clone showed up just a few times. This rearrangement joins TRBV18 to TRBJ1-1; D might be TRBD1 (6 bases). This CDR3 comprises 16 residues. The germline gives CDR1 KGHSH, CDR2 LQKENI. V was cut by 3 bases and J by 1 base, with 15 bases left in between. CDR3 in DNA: TGTGCCAGCTCACCCTATTCCGGGACAACGAACACTGAAGCTTTCTTT. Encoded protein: CASSPYSGTTNTEAFF.

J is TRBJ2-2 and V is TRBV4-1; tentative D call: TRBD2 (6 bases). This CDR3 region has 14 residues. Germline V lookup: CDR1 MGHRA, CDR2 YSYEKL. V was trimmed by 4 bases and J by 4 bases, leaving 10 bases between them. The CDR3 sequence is CASSLTSITGELFF. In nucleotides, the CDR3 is TGCGCCAGCAGCCTAACTAGCATCACCGGGGAGCTGTTTTTT.

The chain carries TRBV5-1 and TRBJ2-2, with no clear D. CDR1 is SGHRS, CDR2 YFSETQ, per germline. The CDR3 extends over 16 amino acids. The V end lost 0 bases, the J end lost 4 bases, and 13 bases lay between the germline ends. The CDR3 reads CASSLGGPRLTGELFF. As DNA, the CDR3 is TGCGCCAGCAGCTTGGGAGGCCCCAGACTCACCGGGGAGCTGTTTTTT.

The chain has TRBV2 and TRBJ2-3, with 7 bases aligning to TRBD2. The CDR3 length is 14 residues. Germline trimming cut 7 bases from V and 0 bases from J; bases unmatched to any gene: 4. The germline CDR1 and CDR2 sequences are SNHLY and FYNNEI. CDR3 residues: CASNLAASTDTQYF. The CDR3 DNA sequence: TGTGCCAGCAACCTAGCGGCTAGCACAGATACGCAGTATTTT.

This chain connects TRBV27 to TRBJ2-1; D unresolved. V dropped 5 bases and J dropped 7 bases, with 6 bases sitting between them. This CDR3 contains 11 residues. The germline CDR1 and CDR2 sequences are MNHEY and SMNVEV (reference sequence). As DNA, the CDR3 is TGTGCCAGCAGTGCAGGAAATGAGCAGTTCTTC. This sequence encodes CASSAGNEQFF.

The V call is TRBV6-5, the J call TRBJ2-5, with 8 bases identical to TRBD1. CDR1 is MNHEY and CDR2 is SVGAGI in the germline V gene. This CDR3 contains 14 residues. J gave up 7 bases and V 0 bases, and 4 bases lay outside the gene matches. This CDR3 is CASSYSGQGGTQYF. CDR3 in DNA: TGTGCCAGCAGTTACTCTGGACAGGGAGGGACCCAGTACTTC.

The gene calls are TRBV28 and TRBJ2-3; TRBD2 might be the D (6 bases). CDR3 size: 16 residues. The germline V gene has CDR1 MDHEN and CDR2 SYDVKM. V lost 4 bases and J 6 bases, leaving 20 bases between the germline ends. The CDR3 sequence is CASSSAGTHEGDTQYF. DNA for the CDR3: TGTGCCAGCAGTTCTGCCGGGACTCATGAGGGGGATACGCAGTATTTT.

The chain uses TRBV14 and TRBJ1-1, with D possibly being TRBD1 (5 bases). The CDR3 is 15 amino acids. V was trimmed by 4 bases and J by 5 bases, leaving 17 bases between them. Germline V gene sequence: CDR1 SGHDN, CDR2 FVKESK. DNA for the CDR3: TGTGCCAGCAGCCCCCTCAGGGTTCCCGTGACTGAAGCTTTCTTT. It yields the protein CASSPLRVPVTEAFF. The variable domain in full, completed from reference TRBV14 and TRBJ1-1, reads EAGVTQFPSHSVIEKGQTVTLRCDPISGHDNLYWYRRVMGKEIKFLLHFVKESKQDESGMPNNRFLAERTGGTYSTLKVQPAELEDSGVYFCASSPLRVPVTEAFFGQGTRLTVV.

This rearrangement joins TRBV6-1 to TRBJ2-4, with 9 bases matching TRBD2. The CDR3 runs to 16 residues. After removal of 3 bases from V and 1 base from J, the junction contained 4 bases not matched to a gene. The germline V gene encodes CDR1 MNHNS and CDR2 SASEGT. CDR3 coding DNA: TGTGCCAGCAGTGATTGGGCGGGAGGGGCCAAAAACATTCAGTACTTC. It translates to CASSDWAGGAKNIQYF.

CDR3 nucleotides: TGTGCCAGCAGGTTCCCCGGGGGGAACACTGAAGCTTTCTTT. The encoded protein is CASRFPGGNTEAFF. The chain employs TRBV27 and TRBJ1-1; D is perhaps TRBD1 (5 bases). Germline-derived CDR1 and CDR2 are MNHEY and SMNVEV (reference sequence). The CDR3 sequence is 14 residues long. Trimming stripped 6 bases from V and 1 base from J, with 12 bases between.

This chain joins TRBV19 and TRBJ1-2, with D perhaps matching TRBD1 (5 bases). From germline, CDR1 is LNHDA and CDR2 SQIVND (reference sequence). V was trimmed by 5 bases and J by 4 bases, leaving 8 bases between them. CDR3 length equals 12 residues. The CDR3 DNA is TGTGCCAGTAGTTGGCAGGGCTATGGCTACACCTTC. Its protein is CASSWQGYGYTF.

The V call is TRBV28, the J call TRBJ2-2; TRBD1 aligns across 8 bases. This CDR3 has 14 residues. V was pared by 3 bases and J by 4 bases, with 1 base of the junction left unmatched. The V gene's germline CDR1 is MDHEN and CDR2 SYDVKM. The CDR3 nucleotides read TGTGCCAGCAGTTTTACAGGGGGCACCGGGGAGCTGTTTTTT. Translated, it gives CASSFTGGTGELFF.

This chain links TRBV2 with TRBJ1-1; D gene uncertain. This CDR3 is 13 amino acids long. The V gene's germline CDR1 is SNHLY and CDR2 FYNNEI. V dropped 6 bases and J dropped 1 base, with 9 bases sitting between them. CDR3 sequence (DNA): TGTGCCAGCAGCAAGGAGGGGAACACTGAAGCTTTCTTT. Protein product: CASSKEGNTEAFF.

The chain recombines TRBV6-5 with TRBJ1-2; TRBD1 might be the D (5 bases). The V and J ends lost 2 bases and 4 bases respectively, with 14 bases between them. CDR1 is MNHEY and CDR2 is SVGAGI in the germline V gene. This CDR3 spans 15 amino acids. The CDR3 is CASSYLQGWGYGYTF. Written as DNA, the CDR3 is TGTGCCAGCAGTTACCTCCAGGGATGGGGCTATGGCTACACCTTC.

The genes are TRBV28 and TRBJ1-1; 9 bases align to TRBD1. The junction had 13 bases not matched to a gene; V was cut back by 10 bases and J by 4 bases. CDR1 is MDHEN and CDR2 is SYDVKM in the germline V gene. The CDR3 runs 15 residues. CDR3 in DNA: TGTGCCACCTCGACAGGGGGGAAATGGAGCACTGAAGCTTTCTTT. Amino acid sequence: CATSTGGKWSTEAFF.

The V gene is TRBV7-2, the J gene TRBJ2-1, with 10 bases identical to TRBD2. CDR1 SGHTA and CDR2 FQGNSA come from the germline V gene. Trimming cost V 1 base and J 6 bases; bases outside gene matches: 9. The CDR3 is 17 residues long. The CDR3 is CASSLVRLAGAGNEQFF. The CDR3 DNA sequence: TGTGCCAGCAGCTTAGTGAGGCTAGCGGGAGCTGGCAATGAGCAGTTCTTC.

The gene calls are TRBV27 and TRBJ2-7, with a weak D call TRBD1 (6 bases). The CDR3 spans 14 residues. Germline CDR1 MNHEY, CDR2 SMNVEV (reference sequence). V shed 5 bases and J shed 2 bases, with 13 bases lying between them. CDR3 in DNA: TGTGCCAGCAGTCAGGGGTCACCGCCCTACGAGCAGTACTTC. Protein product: CASSQGSPPYEQYF.

The CDR3 region has the DNA TGCGCCAGCAGCGTTAGTTCCGGGGAAAAACTGTTTTTT. This codes for CASSVSSGEKLFF. The chain uses TRBV5-1 and TRBJ1-4; D remains ambiguous. Germline assignment: CDR1 SGHRS and CDR2 YFSETQ. V was cut by 4 bases and J by 8 bases, with 12 bases left in between. The CDR3 is 13 amino acids.

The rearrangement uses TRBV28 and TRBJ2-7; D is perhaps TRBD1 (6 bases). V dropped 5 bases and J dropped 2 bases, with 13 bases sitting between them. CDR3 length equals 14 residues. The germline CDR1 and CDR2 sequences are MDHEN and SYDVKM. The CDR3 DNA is TGTGCCAGCAGTGTACAGGGCGGTCCCTACGAGCAGTACTTC. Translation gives CASSVQGGPYEQYF.